The 31 T cell receptor beta chains presented below share a single source sample, sequenced in a study of blood T cell repertoires in COVID-19. The assay was immunoSEQ multiplex PCR, and TCRdb's table has in-frame clones only and misses some. The table includes approximately 74,000 clones, approximately 90% detected once. Specimen: peripheral blood. The receptors were gathered from a woman aged 55-70 years with active COVID-19.

The rearrangement uses TRBV5-1 and TRBJ2-2; D ambiguous. Germline values: CDR1 SGHRS, CDR2 YFSETQ. V was pared by 5 bases and J by 0 bases, with 11 bases between. This CDR3 region has 15 residues. Written as DNA, the CDR3 is TGCGCCAGCAGGGCGGAACTGGCGAACACCGGGGAGCTGTTTTTT. Encoded protein: CASRAELANTGELFF.

The V and J genes are TRBV11-2 and TRBJ2-2, with D maybe TRBD1 (6 bases). Germline CDR1 is SGHAT and CDR2 is FQNNGV. The CDR3 spans 17 residues. V lost 1 base to trimming and J lost 2 bases, with 14 bases between them. CDR3 sequence: CASSLAWGLTNTGELFF. The CDR3 DNA reads TGTGCCAGCAGCTTAGCGTGGGGGCTGACCAACACCGGGGAGCTGTTTTTT.

V gene TRBV18 combines with J gene TRBJ2-5; no clear D gene. CDR3 size: 13 residues. The V end was cut by 4 bases, the J end by 4 bases, with 10 bases between. The germline V gene encodes CDR1 KGHSH and CDR2 LQKENI. In DNA form, the CDR3 reads TGTGCCAGCTCACTTAATCGAGGAGAGACCCAGTACTTC. As protein: CASSLNRGETQYF.

The J gene is TRBJ2-5, the V gene TRBV28; the D gene is possibly TRBD2 (7 bases). V was shortened by 6 bases and J by 5 bases, with 16 bases between the two germline ends. The germline gives CDR1 MDHEN, CDR2 SYDVKM. This CDR3 spans 14 amino acids. CDR3 sequence reads: CASSRTGGMETQYF. The CDR3 DNA reads as TGTGCCAGCAGCCGCACGGGGGGCATGGAGACCCAGTACTTC.

V gene TRBV27 combines with J gene TRBJ2-7; D perhaps matches TRBD1 (5 bases). CDR1 MNHEY and CDR2 SMNVEV come from the germline V gene (reference sequence). V was trimmed by 6 bases and J by 0 bases, leaving 12 bases between them. The CDR3 loop spans 14 amino acids. CDR3 in DNA: TGTGCCAGCAGCCTTCGACAGAACTCCTACGAGCAGTACTTC. Protein product: CASSLRQNSYEQYF.

This chain uses TRBV27 with TRBJ2-7, with 11 nucleotides matching TRBD2. The junction had 8 bases not matched to a gene; V was cut back by 4 bases and J by 3 bases. The CDR3 spans 16 residues. Germline CDR1 MNHEY, CDR2 SMNVEV (reference sequence). The CDR3 DNA follows: TGTGCCAGCAGTTCCACCCTAGCGGGAGGAATCTACGAGCAGTACTTC. Protein product: CASSSTLAGGIYEQYF.

V is TRBV24-1 and J is TRBJ2-3, with 8 bases fitting TRBD2. Germline CDR1 is KGHDR and CDR2 is SFDVKD. This CDR3 has 14 residues. Losses at the gene ends were 5 bases for V and 3 bases for J; bases not matched to a gene: 3. DNA for the CDR3: TGTGCCACCAGTGGGACGGGAGGGACAGATACGCAGTATTTT. Encoded protein: CATSGTGGTDTQYF.

This chain joins TRBV10-3 and TRBJ2-3; D might be TRBD1 (5 bases). Trimming pared 3 bases from V and 2 bases from J, leaving 9 bases between. The CDR3 sequence is 14 residues long. Per germline, CDR1 ENHRY and CDR2 SYGVKD. The CDR3 loop is CAISDRDPTDTQYF. CDR3 in DNA: TGTGCCATCAGTGACAGGGATCCCACAGATACGCAGTATTTT.

The chain employs TRBV5-1 and TRBJ2-7; D remains unclear. Trimming removed 8 bases at V and 4 bases at J, with 13 bases between. The CDR3 is 12 amino acids. Germline assignment: CDR1 SGHRS and CDR2 YFSETQ. CDR3 amino acids: CASRLTEYEQYF. The CDR3 region has the DNA TGCGCCAGTCGACTGACCGAGTACGAGCAGTACTTC.

This chain links TRBV5-1 with TRBJ2-7, with D perhaps TRBD2 (5 bases). Trimming cost V 1 base and J 4 bases, with 9 bases left between them. The CDR3 extends over 13 amino acids. Germline CDR1 reads SGHRS; CDR2 reads YFSETQ. The CDR3 sequence: CASSLRERYEQYF. CDR3 coding DNA: TGCGCCAGCAGCTTGAGGGAGAGGTACGAGCAGTACTTC.

A single count supports this clone. J is TRBJ2-5 and V is TRBV5-5; D possibly corresponds to TRBD1 (6 bases). Trimming took 1 base from V and 4 from J, leaving 14 bases between them. Per germline, CDR1 SGHKS and CDR2 YYEKEE (reference sequence). There are 15 residues in the CDR3. The DNA for the CDR3 is TGTGCCAGCAGCTTGTTAGCCGGGACATTAGAGACCCAGTACTTC. It translates to CASSLLAGTLETQYF.

The rearrangement joins TRBV6-1 to TRBJ2-6; 10 nucleotides align to TRBD1. The V and J ends lost 2 bases and 0 bases, in that order; junction bases with no gene match: 4. Germline V lookup: CDR1 MNHNS, CDR2 SASEGT. This CDR3 is 18 amino acids long. This chain's CDR3 is CASSERDRGNSGANVLTF. Written as DNA, the CDR3 is TGTGCCAGCAGTGAACGGGACAGGGGAAACTCTGGGGCCAACGTCCTGACTTTC.

Written as DNA, the CDR3 is TGTGCCAGCAGTTTTTCGCCTAGCGGGGAGGGGGGATATTTT. It specifies CASSFSPSGEGGYF. The chain carries TRBV28 and TRBJ2-3, with TRBD2 identical over 9 bases. The V gene end was trimmed by 3 bases and the J gene end by 15 bases; junction bases not matched to a gene: 13. Germline-derived CDR1 and CDR2 are MDHEN and SYDVKM. This CDR3 has 14 residues. Full variable domain (outside the CDR3, taken from reference TRBV28 and TRBJ2-3): DVKVTQSSRYLVKRTGEKVFLECVQDMDHENMFWYRQDPGLGLRLIYFSYDVKMKEKGDIPEGYSVSREKKERFSLILESASTNQTSMYLCASSFSPSGEGGYFGPGTRLTVL.

V and J are TRBV19 and TRBJ1-5; D is possibly TRBD1 (5 bases). Trimming removed 3 bases from V and 2 bases from J, with 20 bases in between. This CDR3 is built from 18 residues. CDR1 LNHDA and CDR2 SQIVND come from the germline V gene (reference sequence). The CDR3 nucleotides are TGTGCCAGTAGTATTTTTCCGGGTCCAAGCAGGGGCAATCAGCCCCAGCATTTT. Translating it yields CASSIFPGPSRGNQPQHF.

The rearrangement links TRBV19 to TRBJ2-5, with 8 bases matching TRBD2. The V gene's germline CDR1 is LNHDA and CDR2 SQIVND (reference sequence). The trim removed 5 bases at V and 2 bases at J, leaving 4 bases unmatched. The CDR3 is 14 amino acids. The CDR3 DNA follows: TGTGCCAGTAGTGAGGTAGCGGGGCAAGAGACCCAGTACTTC. This translates into CASSEVAGQETQYF.

V usage is TRBV28 and J usage is TRBJ2-1, with 8 bases that match TRBD2. The germline CDR1 and CDR2 sequences are MDHEN and SYDVKM. The V gene end was trimmed by 6 bases and the J gene end by 0 bases; junction bases not matched to a gene: 1. This CDR3 has 14 amino acids. The CDR3 sequence: CASRRGGSYNEQFF. The CDR3 nucleotides are TGTGCCAGCAGACGGGGGGGCTCCTACAATGAGCAGTTCTTC. Together with reference TRBV28 and TRBJ2-1, the CDR3 gives the full variable domain: DVKVTQSSRYLVKRTGEKVFLECVQDMDHENMFWYRQDPGLGLRLIYFSYDVKMKEKGDIPEGYSVSREKKERFSLILESASTNQTSMYLCASRRGGSYNEQFFGPGTRLTVL.

This clone was seen only a few times. The J gene is TRBJ2-1, the V gene TRBV2, with TRBD2 matching over 7 bases. J lost 10 bases, V lost 3 bases, and 12 bases had no gene match. Germline V gives CDR1 SNHLY, CDR2 FYNNEI. This CDR3 spans 15 amino acids. CDR3: CASSEASGLPEEQFF. CDR3 DNA: TGTGCCAGCAGTGAGGCTAGCGGACTGCCGGAGGAGCAGTTCTTC.

V is TRBV30 and J is TRBJ2-1, with 11 bases fitting TRBD2. This CDR3 contains 15 residues. Trimming at V came to 4 bases and at J to 1 base, leaving 3 bases not matched to a gene. Germline V lookup: CDR1 GTSNPN, CDR2 SVGIG (reference sequence). The CDR3 is CAWKRLAGSYNEQFF. CDR3 bases: TGTGCCTGGAAAAGACTAGCGGGGTCCTACAATGAGCAGTTCTTC.

The sample holds one count of this clone. The chain is built from TRBV5-5 and TRBJ2-3, with 9 bases fitting TRBD2. The CDR3 extends over 16 amino acids. Germline trimming cut 1 base from V and 6 bases from J; bases unmatched to any gene: 9. The germline CDR1 and CDR2 sequences are SGHKS and YYEKEE (reference sequence). DNA of the CDR3: TGTGCCAGCAGCTTGAGGGCTAGCGGGGTCCAGGATACGCAGTATTTT. As protein: CASSLRASGVQDTQYF. The variable domain in full, completed from reference TRBV5-5 and TRBJ2-3, reads DAGVTQSPTHLIKTRGQQVTLRCSPISGHKSVSWYQQVLGQGPQFIFQYYEKEERGRGNFPDRFSARQFPNYSSELNVNALLLGDSALYLCASSLRASGVQDTQYFGPGTRLTVL.

In DNA, the CDR3 is TGCGCCAGCAGCTTGGGTGTAGGGGTCGGCAGGGAAGCTTTCTTT. It specifies CASSLGVGVGREAFF. The chain has TRBV5-1 and TRBJ1-1; D might be TRBD1 (5 bases). The V end was cut by 0 bases, the J end by 8 bases, with 17 bases between. This CDR3 is built from 15 residues. Germline V gene data show CDR1 as SGHRS and CDR2 as YFSETQ.

This clone was counted a single time. No DNA is shown, since the ends of the CDR3 on it are uncertain; the CDR3 is the one TCRdb lists. The J gene is TRBJ1-2, the V gene TRBV13; TRBD1 reflects the table's D call only, with no check against the DNA. Per the germline V gene, CDR1 is PRHDT and CDR2 is FYEKMQ (reference sequence). From its first to its last residue, the CDR3 has 14 amino acids. The chain's CDR3 is CASTWAGGAQRTEF.

The chain employs TRBV28 and TRBJ2-1; 9 positions match TRBD2. The germline CDR1 and CDR2 sequences are MDHEN and SYDVKM. CDR3 length equals 15 residues. V dropped 3 bases and J dropped 7; count of bases not matched to a gene: 7. The CDR3 region is CASSFLSGRDNEQFF. The CDR3 region has the DNA TGTGCCAGCAGTTTTCTTAGCGGGAGAGATAATGAGCAGTTCTTC.

This clone was found a few times. J is TRBJ2-6 and V is TRBV7-9; D possibly corresponds to TRBD2 (6 bases). The germline gives CDR1 SEHNR, CDR2 FQNEAQ (reference sequence). Trimming removed 5 bases from V and 3 bases from J, with 11 bases in between. This CDR3 is built from 15 residues. The CDR3 nucleotides read TGTGCCAGCAGCGCACGCGGGGTTGGGGCCAACGTCCTGACTTTC. This translates into CASSARGVGANVLTF.

The V call is TRBV7-9, the J call TRBJ2-3, with 10 bases fitting TRBD2. CDR3 length equals 17 residues. Trimming at V came to 2 bases and at J to 4 bases, leaving 9 bases not matched to a gene. CDR1 SEHNR and CDR2 FQNEAQ come from the germline V gene (reference sequence). The DNA for the CDR3 is TGTGCCAGCAGCTTACTCCGGTCGCTAGCGGGAGCAGATACGCAGTATTTT. As protein: CASSLLRSLAGADTQYF. The full variable domain, completed using reference TRBV7-9 and TRBJ2-3, is DTGVSQNPRHKITKRGQNVTFRCDPISEHNRLYWYRQTLGQGPEFLTYFQNEAQLEKSRLLSDRFSAERPKGSFSTLEIQRTEQGDSAMYLCASSLLRSLAGADTQYFGPGTRLTVL.

The chain is built from TRBV5-5 and TRBJ2-2, with a tentative D call TRBD1 (5 bases). CDR1 and CDR2 (germline): SGHKS, YYEKEE (reference sequence). This CDR3 region has 15 residues. The germline V and J ends were trimmed by 0 bases and 1 base, with 7 bases remaining between them. The CDR3 bases are TGTGCCAGCAGCTTGGGACAGATGAACACCGGGGAGCTGTTTTTT. Its protein is CASSLGQMNTGELFF.

This chain uses TRBV5-6 with TRBJ1-6; TRBD1 might be the D (5 bases). V lost 4 bases and J 7 bases, leaving 18 bases between the germline ends. Germline V CDR1 and CDR2: SGHDT, YYEEEE. The CDR3 contains 16 residues. Written as DNA, the CDR3 is TGTGCCAGCAGCCCACTCGGGAGGGGCGGAAATTCACCCCTCCACTTT. Translating it yields CASSPLGRGGNSPLHF.

The V call is TRBV19, the J call TRBJ2-2; D may be TRBD1 (6 bases). The CDR3 spans 14 residues. Trimming pared 6 bases from V and 7 bases from J, leaving 15 bases between. CDR1 LNHDA and CDR2 SQIVND come from the germline V gene (reference sequence). The CDR3 bases are TGTGCCAGTAGCATACAGGGTTCAGACGGGGAGCTGTTTTTT. Encoded protein: CASSIQGSDGELFF.

The chain employs TRBV11-1 and TRBJ2-3; a weak D match, TRBD2 (6 bases). Germline lookup yields CDR1 SGHAT and CDR2 FQDESV (reference sequence). CDR3 length: 15 residues. V shed 7 bases and J shed 2 bases, with 16 bases lying between them. CDR3 loop: CASTSEGRDTDTQYF. The CDR3 DNA follows: TGTGCCAGCACCTCGGAGGGCCGGGACACAGATACGCAGTATTTT. Full variable domain (outside the CDR3, taken from reference TRBV11-1 and TRBJ2-3): EAEVAQSPRYKITEKSQAVAFWCDPISGHATLYWYRQILGQGPELLVQFQDESVVDDSQLPKDRFSAERLKGVDSTLKIQPAELGDSAMYLCASTSEGRDTDTQYFGPGTRLTVL.

The genes are TRBV12-3 or TRBV12-4 and TRBJ2-7, with D possibly TRBD2 on 6 matching bases. The germline V and J ends were trimmed by 3 bases and 7 bases, with 10 bases remaining between them. This CDR3 contains 12 residues. In DNA form, the CDR3 reads TGTGCCAGCAGTTTGGGGGAGGTGGAGCAGTACTTC. This codes for CASSLGEVEQYF.

The V gene is TRBV11-2, the J gene TRBJ2-5, with D possibly TRBD2 on 6 matching bases. CDR1 SGHAT and CDR2 FQNNGV come from the germline V gene. The ends were cut back, 5 bases at V and 5 bases at J, with 15 bases in the middle. The length of the CDR3 is 14 residues. Here the CDR3 reads CASSVRLDGETQYF. The CDR3 nucleotides are TGTGCCAGCAGCGTCCGACTAGACGGGGAGACCCAGTACTTC.

The chain has TRBV20-1 and TRBJ2-3; TRBD2 matches at 7 bases. Germline V gene data show CDR1 as DFQATT and CDR2 as SNEGSKA (reference sequence). Trimming took 3 bases from V and 2 from J; bases not matched to a gene: 8. The CDR3 consists of 15 residues. DNA for the CDR3: TGCAGTGCTAGTTATACTAGCGACTTCACAGATACGCAGTATTTT. Amino acids: CSASYTSDFTDTQYF.